Shown below are 14 T cell receptor beta chains from a single sample sequenced in a study of blood T cell repertoires in COVID-19 (TCRdb year 2020). The protocol used for the library was the immunoSEQ multiplex PCR assay. Held by TCRdb, this immuneACCESS table contains in-frame sequences only and omits some clones. Under half of the omission traces to an unresolved V gene where checked; the cause of the rest is unknown. This sample lists about 210,000 clones; 81% were detected once. 8% to 9.5% of the sample rests with the top ten. The sequencing sample was made of PBMCs or T cells enriched from blood (not recorded which). The receptor source for this set is a woman aged 50 to 65 with acute COVID-19.

This clone was picked up a small number of times. This chain uses TRBV7-3 with TRBJ1-1; perhaps TRBD1 as D (5 bases). Between the trimmed V and J ends, which lost 1 base and 4 bases, there was a span of 10 bases. This CDR3 has 14 residues. Germline V CDR1 and CDR2: SGHTA, FQGTGA. CDR3 nucleotide sequence: TGTGCCAGCAGCTTAATGTCAGGGTCCACTGAAGCTTTCTTT. Its protein is CASSLMSGSTEAFF.

The chain recombines TRBV18 with TRBJ2-7; TRBD2 aligns across 8 bases. This CDR3 has 20 amino acids. The ends lost 0 bases at V and 3 bases at J; junction bases unmatched: 19. CDR1 is KGHSH and CDR2 is LQKENI in the germline V gene. DNA of the CDR3: TGTGCCAGCTCACCACCCGTGGGCGGGGGGACACGCGTGGCTGGCTACGAGCAGTACTTC. It specifies CASSPPVGGGTRVAGYEQYF.

V is TRBV7-8 and J is TRBJ2-1, with 15 bases that match TRBD2. Looked up from germline, CDR1 is SGHVS and CDR2 is FQNEAQ. V lost 0 bases and J lost 9; bases outside the gene matches: 3. The CDR3 has 16 amino acids. The CDR3 loop reads CASSLAGLAGGTEQFF. The DNA for the CDR3 is TGTGCCAGCAGCTTAGCCGGACTAGCGGGGGGGACTGAGCAGTTCTTC.

This chain connects TRBV7-2 to TRBJ2-7, with D perhaps TRBD1 (5 bases). Germline V lookup: CDR1 SGHTA, CDR2 FQGNSA. Trimming shortened V by 4 bases and J by 0 bases, and 10 bases separated the two germline ends. The CDR3 sequence is 14 residues long. The CDR3 coding sequence is TGTGCCAGCAGCTCCTCCAGGGCCTCCTACGAGCAGTACTTC. Translation gives CASSSSRASYEQYF. The full variable domain, completed using reference TRBV7-2 and TRBJ2-7, is GAGVSQSPSNKVTEKGKDVELRCDPISGHTALYWYRQSLGQGLEFLIYFQGNSAPDKSGLPSDRFSAERTGGSVSTLTIQRTQQEDSAVYLCASSSSRASYEQYFGPGTRLTVT.

J is TRBJ2-2 and V is TRBV18, with D possibly being TRBD2 (5 bases). V gave up 1 base and J gave up 0 bases, with 24 bases separating them. CDR1 and CDR2 from the germline V gene are KGHSH and LQKENI. The CDR3 runs to 21 residues. CDR3 DNA sequence: TGTGCCAGCTCACCACGCCTGAGGGCGGGCTACACGTCCGCGAACACCGGGGAGCTGTTTTTT. Translation: CASSPRLRAGYTSANTGELFF.

The chain links TRBV25-1 to TRBJ1-5, with D possibly matching TRBD1 (5 bases). Germline CDR1 and CDR2: MGHDK and SYGVNS. V dropped 3 bases and J dropped 6 bases, with 9 bases sitting between them. The CDR3 is made up of 13 amino acids. CDR3 sequence: CASSDRDLQPQHF. In DNA form, the CDR3 reads TGTGCCAGCAGTGACAGGGATCTTCAGCCCCAGCATTTT.

The genes are TRBV15 and TRBJ1-5, with no clear D. CDR1 and CDR2 (germline): LNHNV, YYDKDF (reference sequence). V was pared by 0 bases and J by 4 bases, with 13 bases between. The CDR3 covers 16 residues. CDR3 sequence: CATSRDRGPSNQPQHF. The CDR3 nucleotides are TGTGCCACCAGCAGAGATCGCGGGCCCTCTAATCAGCCCCAGCATTTT. The whole variable domain, remainder taken from reference TRBV15 and TRBJ1-5, is DAMVIQNPRYQVTQFGKPVTLSCSQTLNHNVMYWYQQKSSQAPKLLFHYYDKDFNNEADTPDNFQSRRPNTSFCFLDIRSPGLGDTAMYLCATSRDRGPSNQPQHFGDGTRLSIL.

The gene calls are TRBV3-1 (or the pseudogene TRBV3-2) and TRBJ1-4, with D possibly being TRBD1 (6 bases). This CDR3 spans 16 amino acids. V was clipped by 2 bases and J by 8 bases, with 18 bases between them. CDR1 is LGHDT and CDR2 is YNNKEL in the germline V gene (reference sequence). The CDR3 is CASSQPGHNNREKLFF. In DNA, the CDR3 is TGTGCCAGCAGCCAACCGGGACACAATAACCGGGAAAAACTGTTTTTT.

The rearrangement uses TRBV27 and TRBJ2-2; perhaps TRBD2 as D (5 bases). Trimming took off 3 bases at V and 6 bases at J, with 17 bases between the two ends. Germline V CDR1 and CDR2: MNHEY, SMNVEV (reference sequence). This CDR3 spans 16 amino acids. In nucleotides, the CDR3 is TGTGCCAGCAGTTTCTTTTCCGAGGGAGCGGCCGGGGAGCTGTTTTTT. This codes for CASSFFSEGAAGELFF.

The chain links TRBV7-9 to TRBJ1-5, with TRBD1 matching 7 bases. V gave up 4 bases and J gave up 4 bases; unmatched junction bases: 7. The CDR3 length is 15 residues. Germline-derived CDR1 and CDR2 are SEHNR and FQNEAQ (reference sequence). The CDR3 DNA follows: TGTGCCAGCAGCTCCCAGGGGGTAAAGAATCAGCCCCAGCATTTT. Its protein product is CASSSQGVKNQPQHF.

V usage is TRBV11-2 and J usage is TRBJ1-3; D might be TRBD1 (6 bases). Germline values: CDR1 SGHAT, CDR2 FQNNGV. The V and J ends lost 4 bases and 0 bases respectively, with 13 bases between them. The CDR3 is 16 amino acids. The CDR3 loop is CASSSRQAISGNTIYF. The CDR3 nucleotides read TGTGCCAGCAGCTCACGACAGGCCATCTCTGGAAACACCATATATTTT.

This clone appeared a few times. CDR3 DNA: TGTGCCAGCAGTTTGCAGGGAGGTCAGCCCCAGCATTTT. Protein sequence: CASSLQGGQPQHF. The chain links TRBV7-2 to TRBJ1-5; D is possibly TRBD1 (5 bases). The V gene's germline CDR1 is SGHTA and CDR2 FQGNSA. V lost 6 bases to trimming and J lost 6 bases, with 12 bases between them. The CDR3 has 13 residues.

This clone was picked up a small number of times. The chain couples TRBV6-5 to TRBJ2-1; no clear D gene. The CDR3 consists of 12 residues. Trimming took 8 bases from V and 6 from J, leaving 11 bases between them. Germline CDR1 is MNHEY and CDR2 is SVGAGI. The CDR3 DNA sequence: TGTGCCAGCGGGTTCTCTAGCAATGAGCAGTTCTTC. Translated: CASGFSSNEQFF.

This clone was seen a handful of times. This chain uses TRBV6-5 with TRBJ1-6; D is unclear. V was cut by 6 bases and J by 8 bases, with 11 bases left in between. The germline gives CDR1 MNHEY, CDR2 SVGAGI. There are 13 residues in the CDR3. The CDR3 DNA follows: TGTGCCAGCAGAAGCCACGGGGATTCACCCCTCCACTTT. This sequence encodes CASRSHGDSPLHF.